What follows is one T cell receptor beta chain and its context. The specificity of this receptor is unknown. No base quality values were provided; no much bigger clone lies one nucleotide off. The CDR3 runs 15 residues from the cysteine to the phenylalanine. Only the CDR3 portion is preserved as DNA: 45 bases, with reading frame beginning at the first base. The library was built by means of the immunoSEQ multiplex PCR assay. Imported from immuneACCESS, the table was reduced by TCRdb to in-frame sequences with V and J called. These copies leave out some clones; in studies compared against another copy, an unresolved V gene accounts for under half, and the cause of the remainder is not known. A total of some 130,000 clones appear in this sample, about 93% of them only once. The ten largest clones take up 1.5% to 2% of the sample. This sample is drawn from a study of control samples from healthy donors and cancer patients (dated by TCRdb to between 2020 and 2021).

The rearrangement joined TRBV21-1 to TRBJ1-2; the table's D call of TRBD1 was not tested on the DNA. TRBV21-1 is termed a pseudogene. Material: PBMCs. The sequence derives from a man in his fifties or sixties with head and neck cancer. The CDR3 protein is CASSKGQGKYYGYTF. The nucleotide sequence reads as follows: TGTGCCAGCAGCAAAGGGCAGGGTAAATACTATGGCTACACCTTC.